This TCR beta chain was documented in a study of T cell responses to AZD1222 COVID-19 vaccine. Notes on the study in general: Repertoire collection took place solely once the T cell response had peaked. Spike-specific TCR breadth and depth rose after two AZD1222 doses. Just a handful of people given AZD1222 tested seropositive at baseline. Unmutated regions of variants are reportedly targeted by nearly half of spike-specific TCRs.

Germline V CDR1 and CDR2: SGHNT, YYREEE (reference sequence). J was trimmed by 5 bases and V by 2 bases; bases with no gene match: 5. This CDR3 has 14 residues. This clone has only one observation. Its specificity is unknown. TCRdb's copy holds only in-frame clones and misses some; the assay was immunoSEQ multiplex PCR. This sample has around 120,000 clones, with 92% found just once. The sequencing here drew on peripheral blood, taken on day 0 of AZD1222 vaccination. This sequence joins TRBV5-4 and TRBJ1-2; 8 nucleotides align to TRBD1. The clonotype was recovered from an adult in good health. Written as DNA, the CDR3 is TGTGCCAGCAGCTTAGGGACAGGAGATTATGGCTACACCTTC. This gives the protein CASSLGTGDYGYTF.